The entry below describes one T cell receptor beta chain. Trimming stripped 2 bases from V and 4 bases from J, with 14 bases between. The CDR3 extends over 15 amino acids. In germline, CDR1 is MNHNY, CDR2 SVGAGI (reference sequence). The data derive from a study of blood T cell repertoires in COVID-19. In the study overall: Samples representing acute and convalescent COVID-19 were sourced from the United States, Italy and Spain.

As handled by the study authors: For nucleated cells, counts were estimated from reference gene primer amplification. TCRdb's table, derived via immunoSEQ multiplex PCR, lists solely in-frame clones and lacks some. The DNA gave D and trimming, while V, J and clone size come from that table. The profile shows over 110,000 clones, approximately 81% of them singletons. The sequencing sample was made of peripheral blood. The source of this sequence is a human donor in a cohort sampled during active COVID-19. This chain joins TRBV6-6 and TRBJ1-2; no clear D. Here the CDR3 DNA reads TGTGCCAGCAGTTACGACTCGCGGAACGGCTATGGCTACACCTTC. Translating it yields CASSYDSRNGYGYTF.